These 29 T cell receptor beta chains originate from one sample sequenced in a study of patients and donors after allogeneic stem cell transplantation. TCRdb used MiXCR to reprocess the RT-PCR reads, holding one entry per CDR3 protein. This table holds under 170,000 distinct CDR3 sequences, about 40% found once. What was sequenced was blood, either unsorted or a sorted T cell fraction (not recorded which). All receptors come from a human donor who was either an allogeneic HSCT recipient or a stem cell or donor lymphocyte infusion donor (not recorded which). It is not recorded whose cells these are; they may come from a transplant donor.

This clonotype was observed a handful of times. The gene calls are TRBV3-1 and TRBJ1-2; 8 bases agree with TRBD1. V lost 5 bases and J lost 8; bases outside the gene matches: 7. CDR3 size: 13 residues. Per germline, CDR1 LGHDT and CDR2 YNNKEL (reference sequence). CDR3 loop: CASSNMDRVGYTF. CDR3 sequence (DNA): TGTGCCAGCAGCAACATGGACAGGGTCGGCTACACCTTC. The complete variable domain, with remaining parts taken from reference TRBV3-1 and TRBJ1-2, reads DTAVSQTPKYLVTQMGNDKSIKCEQNLGHDTMYWYKQDSKKFLKIMFSYNNKELIINETVPNRFSPKSPDKAHLNLHINSLELGDSAVYFCASSNMDRVGYTFGSGTRLTVV.

Only a few counts were recorded for this clonotype. The V call is TRBV10-3, the J call TRBJ1-6; tentatively, D is TRBD1 (6 bases). V dropped 11 bases and J dropped 5 bases, with 16 bases sitting between them. Germline values: CDR1 ENHRY, CDR2 SYGVKD. This CDR3 comprises 14 residues. CDR3 amino acids: CAVASTGNNSPLHF. Written as DNA, the CDR3 is TGTGCCGTTGCCTCCACAGGGAATAATTCACCCCTCCACTTT.

The sample holds a few counts of this clonotype. The chain employs TRBV5-6 and TRBJ1-1; D is perhaps TRBD1 (5 bases). V was trimmed by 0 bases and J by 0 bases, leaving 15 bases between them. From germline, CDR1 is SGHDT and CDR2 YYEEEE. The CDR3 is 17 amino acids. The CDR3 sequence: CASSLAFLGRMNTEAFF. CDR3 nucleotide sequence: TGTGCCAGCAGCTTGGCTTTTCTGGGACGGATGAACACTGAAGCTTTCTTT.

The chain employs TRBV10-2 and TRBJ1-4; no clear D. This CDR3 has 13 residues. Germline V CDR1 and CDR2: WSHSY, SAAADI. Trimming took 8 bases from V and 0 from J, leaving 7 bases between them. In DNA, the CDR3 is TGCGCCAGCCAAGACCCAACTAATGAAAAACTGTTTTTT. This sequence encodes CASQDPTNEKLFF.

The chain's CDR3 is CASSLAFRGTAHTEAFF. DNA for the CDR3: TGTGCCAGCAGCTTAGCGTTCCGTGGGACAGCACACACTGAAGCTTTCTTT. The chain joins TRBV11-2 to TRBJ1-1; 7 nucleotides agree with TRBD1. The germline V gene has CDR1 SGHAT and CDR2 FQNNGV. Germline trimming cut 1 base from V and 3 bases from J; bases unmatched to any gene: 11. The CDR3 consists of 17 residues.

In this sample, this clonotype turned up a few times. The chain carries TRBV20-1 and TRBJ1-6; 7 nucleotides agree with TRBD1. CDR1 is DFQATT and CDR2 is SNEGSKA in the germline V gene (reference sequence). CDR3 length: 15 amino acids. V shed 5 bases, J shed 5 bases, and the junction held 9 bases outside the gene matches. This chain's CDR3 is CSAGGQSAHNSPLHF. The CDR3 nucleotides read TGCAGTGCTGGGGGACAGAGCGCCCATAATTCACCCCTCCACTTT.

The chain combines TRBV20-1 with TRBJ1-4; D possibly corresponds to TRBD1 (5 bases). Trimming cost V 4 bases and J 7 bases, with 13 bases left between them. CDR1 is DFQATT and CDR2 is SNEGSKA in the germline V gene (reference sequence). This CDR3 region has 13 residues. CDR3 sequence (DNA): TGCAGTGCTAAGTCAGGGTTTACTGAAAAACTGTTTTTT. It is translated as CSAKSGFTEKLFF.

This clonotype appeared a single time. The V gene is TRBV7-6, the J gene TRBJ1-2; 12 bases line up with TRBD1. The V and J ends lost 2 bases and 8 bases, in that order; junction bases with no gene match: 9. Germline lookup yields CDR1 SGHVS and CDR2 FNYEAQ. The CDR3 consists of 16 residues. CDR3 in DNA: TGTGCCAGCAGCTTAACCGGGACAGGGGGCGCGGAGGGCTACACCTTC. Protein product: CASSLTGTGGAEGYTF.

The rearrangement joins TRBV5-1 to TRBJ2-3; D uncertain. Germline CDR1 and CDR2: SGHRS and YFSETQ. There are 14 residues in the CDR3. The V and J ends lost 4 bases and 5 bases respectively, with 14 bases between them. CDR3 sequence reads: CASSRAVGVDTQYF. CDR3 bases: TGCGCCAGCAGCAGGGCCGTAGGTGTAGATACGCAGTATTTT.

This clonotype was detected a few times. The CDR3 bases are TGTGCCAGCAGTCACGGGACAGATCAGCCCCAGCATTTT. This encodes CASSHGTDQPQHF. The V and J genes are TRBV6-5 and TRBJ1-5; TRBD1 agrees at 7 bases. CDR1 is MNHEY, CDR2 SVGAGI, per germline. This CDR3 spans 13 amino acids. The V segment lost 5 bases and the J segment 5 bases; nucleotides outside the gene matches: 3.

V gene TRBV6-5 combines with J gene TRBJ2-1; no clear D. The CDR3 extends over 12 amino acids. V was trimmed by 6 bases and J by 5 bases, leaving 8 bases between them. Germline values: CDR1 MNHEY, CDR2 SVGAGI. CDR3: CASRDAHNEQFF. Here the CDR3 DNA reads TGTGCCAGCAGGGACGCACACAATGAGCAGTTCTTC.

This rearrangement joins TRBV7-9 to TRBJ1-4, with D unclear. The germline gives CDR1 SEHNR, CDR2 FQNEAQ (reference sequence). Trimming left V 4 bases short and J 7 bases short, with 10 bases between. The CDR3 is made up of 13 amino acids. DNA for the CDR3: TGTGCCAGCAGCTGGTCCCTTAGTGAAAAACTGTTTTTT. It is translated as CASSWSLSEKLFF.

This clonotype was seen a single time. The chain has TRBV28 and TRBJ2-7; TRBD1 matches at 8 bases. Germline trimming cut 3 bases from V and 2 bases from J; bases unmatched to any gene: 9. CDR3 length: 16 amino acids. Germline V gene sequence: CDR1 MDHEN, CDR2 SYDVKM. The CDR3 reads CASSFSETGVPYEQYF. CDR3 DNA sequence: TGTGCCAGCAGTTTTTCAGAGACAGGGGTCCCCTACGAGCAGTACTTC.

V usage is TRBV12-3 or TRBV12-4 and J usage is TRBJ1-2, with D unresolved. The CDR3 totals 18 residues. Trimming removed 5 bases at V and 6 bases at J, with 28 bases between. The CDR3, as DNA: TGTGCCAGCAGTCCGACTTTCCTTCGGGATGTCCCAAATGATGGCTACACCTTC. Amino acids: CASSPTFLRDVPNDGYTF.

The chain carries TRBV25-1 and TRBJ1-6; D is uncertain. Germline-derived CDR1 and CDR2 are MGHDK and SYGVNS. Trimming shortened V by 6 bases and J by 3 bases, and 6 bases separated the two germline ends. The CDR3 covers 13 residues. The CDR3 reads CASSGVYNSPLHF. Written as DNA, the CDR3 is TGTGCCAGCAGCGGGGTCTATAATTCACCCCTCCACTTT.

The gene calls are TRBV7-9 and TRBJ1-1; D uncertain. The germline V gene has CDR1 SEHNR and CDR2 FQNEAQ (reference sequence). The CDR3 loop spans 16 amino acids. V shed 1 base and J shed 0 bases, with 12 bases lying between them. CDR3 region: CASSLDPAYMNTEAFF. As DNA, the CDR3 is TGTGCCAGCAGCTTAGACCCAGCGTACATGAACACTGAAGCTTTCTTT.

The chain is built from TRBV6-6 and TRBJ1-2, with D maybe TRBD1 (5 bases). The CDR3 is 12 residues long. Germline assignment: CDR1 MNHNY and CDR2 SVGAGI (reference sequence). With 6 bases removed from V and 7 bases from J, the gap between germline ends came to 12 bases. CDR3 nucleotides: TGTGCCAGCAGCCCAGTGGGGGGTGGCTACACCTTC. Amino acid sequence: CASSPVGGGYTF.

This clonotype showed up just a few times. The chain recombines TRBV12-3 or TRBV12-4 with TRBJ1-5, with a weak D call TRBD1 (6 bases). This CDR3 is built from 13 residues. Trimming left V 5 bases short and J 6 bases short, with 11 bases between. In nucleotides, the CDR3 is TGTGCCAGCAGTACGGGGGCGAGTCAGCCCCAGCATTTT. Its protein product is CASSTGASQPQHF.

The V gene is TRBV12-3 or TRBV12-4, the J gene TRBJ1-5; 8 nucleotides agree with TRBD1. This CDR3 contains 17 residues. The trim removed 5 bases at V and 7 bases at J, leaving 16 bases unmatched. Here the CDR3 DNA reads TGTGCCAGCAGTCTCCACCTTCAGACAGGGGCCACGCAGCCCCAGCATTTT. Protein product: CASSLHLQTGATQPQHF.

In this sample, this clonotype turned up once. This rearrangement joins TRBV27 to TRBJ2-1, with 9 bases aligning to TRBD1. The CDR3 spans 14 residues. J was trimmed by 7 bases and V by 7 bases; bases with no gene match: 8. Germline-derived CDR1 and CDR2 are MNHEY and SMNVEV (reference sequence). In DNA, the CDR3 is TGTGCCAGCACTTCGGGACAGGGTAGGAATGAGCAGTTCTTC. This gives the protein CASTSGQGRNEQFF.

The gene calls are TRBV6-5 and TRBJ1-4; maybe TRBD1 (6 bases). CDR1 MNHEY and CDR2 SVGAGI come from the germline V gene. The CDR3 consists of 13 residues. V was shortened by 2 bases and J by 8 bases, with 9 bases between the two germline ends. The CDR3 region has the DNA TGTGCCAGCAGTTACGCCAGGGGAGAAAAACTGTTTTTT. The encoded protein is CASSYARGEKLFF.

Only a few counts were recorded for this clonotype. This rearrangement joins TRBV12-3 or TRBV12-4 to TRBJ2-4, with a weak D call TRBD1 (6 bases). This CDR3 has 16 residues. Deletions cut 7 bases from V and 0 bases from J, with 16 bases between. CDR3 residues: CASTDQQGLAKNIQYF. Here the CDR3 DNA reads TGTGCCAGCACGGACCAACAGGGTCTAGCCAAAAACATTCAGTACTTC.

This clonotype was detected only a few times. This rearrangement joins TRBV5-1 to TRBJ1-1, with D tentatively TRBD1 (6 bases). The CDR3 extends over 15 amino acids. Germline V gene sequence: CDR1 SGHRS, CDR2 YFSETQ. V lost 2 bases, J lost 1 base, and 12 bases lay in between. CDR3 DNA: TGCGCCAGCAGCTTTCCGGGACACACGAACACTGAAGCTTTCTTT. This translates into CASSFPGHTNTEAFF.

The chain links TRBV30 to TRBJ1-1, with 8 bases matching TRBD1. In germline, CDR1 is GTSNPN, CDR2 SVGIG (reference sequence). The length of the CDR3 is 15 residues. The J segment lost 4 bases and the V segment lost 1 base, leaving 8 bases of the junction unmatched. The CDR3 DNA reads TGTGCCTGGAGTGGGCAGGGGGCCTTGGGCACTGAAGCTTTCTTT. Residues: CAWSGQGALGTEAFF.

There are a few counts of this clonotype. The gene calls are TRBV10-3 and TRBJ2-7; 8 bases match TRBD1. J lost 5 bases, V lost 3 bases, and 3 bases had no gene match. Germline values: CDR1 ENHRY, CDR2 SYGVKD. There are 13 residues in the CDR3. The CDR3 DNA follows: TGTGCCATCAGTGAACAGGGGGTACACGAGCAGTACGTC. Translating it yields CAISEQGVHEQYV.

This clonotype was detected only a few times. V gene TRBV12-3 or TRBV12-4 combines with J gene TRBJ1-1, with TRBD1 as a possible D gene (5 bases). Deletions cut 3 bases from V and 6 bases from J, with 11 bases between. The CDR3 is 13 residues long. CDR3 bases: TGTGCCAGCAGTTTCCGTTGGGGGGCTGAAGCTTTCTTT. As protein: CASSFRWGAEAFF.

Written as DNA, the CDR3 is TGTGCCAGCAGTCGCAGGTCGGGAGGCGCAGATACGCAGTATTTT. It codes for CASSRRSGGADTQYF. This sequence joins TRBV12-3 or TRBV12-4 and TRBJ2-3; 7 bases are shared with TRBD2. The V and J ends lost 5 bases and 4 bases, in that order; junction bases with no gene match: 9. CDR3 size: 15 residues.

The chain employs TRBV3-1 and TRBJ2-5; 12 nucleotides align to TRBD2. The germline V gene has CDR1 LGHDT and CDR2 YNNKEL (reference sequence). Trimming at V came to 0 bases and at J to 7 bases, leaving 12 bases not matched to a gene. The CDR3 covers 18 residues. In nucleotides, the CDR3 is TGTGCCAGCAGCCAAGATACAGAGAGACTAGCGGGGGTAGGGACCCAGTACTTC. Its translation is CASSQDTERLAGVGTQYF.

V and J are TRBV7-2 and TRBJ2-3; D unresolved. Germline-derived CDR1 and CDR2 are SGHTA and FQGNSA. V lost 0 bases, J lost 4 bases, and 11 bases lay in between. The CDR3 has 15 residues. Here the CDR3 DNA reads TGTGCCAGCAGCTTAGCCGCTCACTTGCCAGATACGCAGTATTTT. Amino acid sequence: CASSLAAHLPDTQYF.